Shown below are 29 T cell receptor beta chains from a single sample sequenced in a study of lymphopenia after photon versus proton radiotherapy. Libraries were prepared by immunoSEQ multiplex PCR; TCRdb keeps only in-frame clonotypes and omits some of them. The sample records 53,000 or so clones, around 80% being singletons. The starting material was peripheral blood, obtained from a patient treated with photon-based radiotherapy. The receptors derive from a man aged 45-65 years with gastric cancer.

The chain uses TRBV7-9 and TRBJ2-3, with D possibly being TRBD1 or TRBD2 (5 bases each). V was trimmed by 8 bases and J by 2 bases, leaving 11 bases between them. This CDR3 has 13 amino acids. Germline CDR1 reads SEHNR; CDR2 reads FQNEAQ (reference sequence). The CDR3 loop is CASGWGNTDTQYF. The CDR3 nucleotides read TGTGCCAGCGGTTGGGGGAACACAGATACGCAGTATTTT.

The J gene is TRBJ1-2, the V gene TRBV6-7, with D hard to call. TRBV6-7 is known as an ORF, though its function is uncertain. The CDR3 runs 21 residues. Trimming took off 0 bases at V and 3 bases at J, with 29 bases between the two ends. In DNA form, the CDR3 reads TGTGCCAGCAGTTACTCCTACCGTCATGCGGTGCGGGTCGGATTGGACTATGGCTACACCTTC. This sequence encodes CASSYSYRHAVRVGLDYGYTF.

The chain joins TRBV7-6 to TRBJ1-1; TRBD1 aligns across 9 bases. J gave up 1 base and V 5 bases, and 5 bases lay outside the gene matches. Germline CDR1 reads SGHVS; CDR2 reads FNYEAQ. This CDR3 spans 15 amino acids. CDR3 sequence: CASSPRQGGNTEAFF. The CDR3 DNA reads TGTGCCAGCAGCCCCCGACAGGGGGGGAACACTGAAGCTTTCTTT.

The gene calls are TRBV11-1 and TRBJ2-7, with unresolved D. V was shortened by 0 bases and J by 4 bases, with 7 bases between the two germline ends. Germline V gives CDR1 SGHAT, CDR2 FQDESV (reference sequence). The CDR3 extends over 13 amino acids. CDR3 nucleotide sequence: TGTGCCAGCAGCTTAGCAAGGCATTACGAGCAGTACTTC. Protein: CASSLARHYEQYF.

V and J are TRBV30 and TRBJ1-2; TRBD1 matches 7 bases. The germline V gene has CDR1 GTSNPN and CDR2 SVGIG (reference sequence). This CDR3 region has 15 residues. The V gene end was trimmed by 1 base and the J gene end by 8 bases; junction bases not matched to a gene: 13. The CDR3: CAWSAGQLKSEGYTF. CDR3 in DNA: TGTGCCTGGAGTGCGGGACAGTTGAAGAGTGAGGGCTACACCTTC.

The V and J genes are TRBV5-5 and TRBJ2-7, with 7 bases lining up with TRBD1. CDR3 length: 15 amino acids. Trimming at V came to 4 bases and at J to 0 bases, leaving 7 bases not matched to a gene. The germline V gene encodes CDR1 SGHKS and CDR2 YYEKEE (reference sequence). CDR3 DNA: TGTGCCAGCAGCCTTCTGGGACAGTCCTCCTACGAGCAGTACTTC. It codes for CASSLLGQSSYEQYF.

The rearrangement links TRBV29-1 to TRBJ1-6; 9 bases are shared with TRBD1. CDR1 and CDR2 (germline): SQVTM, ANQGSEA. The CDR3 has 13 amino acids. J gave up 10 bases and V 5 bases, and 6 bases lay outside the gene matches. CDR3 nucleotide sequence: TGCAGCGTTCAGACAGGGGGGGAGTCACCCCTCCACTTT. Its translation is CSVQTGGESPLHF.

This rearrangement joins TRBV28 to TRBJ1-2; no firm D call. This CDR3 contains 14 residues. CDR1 and CDR2 (germline): MDHEN, SYDVKM. The V and J ends lost 3 bases and 4 bases respectively, with 12 bases between them. CDR3 residues: CASSLKGLVYGYTF. CDR3 DNA: TGTGCCAGCAGTTTGAAGGGTTTGGTCTATGGCTACACCTTC.

V usage is TRBV7-2 and J usage is TRBJ2-6, with no clear D. Germline loops: CDR1 SGHTA, CDR2 FQGNSA. V lost 1 base and J 0 bases, leaving 4 bases between the germline ends. The CDR3 contains 15 residues. CDR3 DNA sequence: TGTGCCAGCAGCTTAGGTTCCTCTGGGGCCAACGTCCTGACTTTC. This gives the protein CASSLGSSGANVLTF.

This clone was detected a few times. J is TRBJ1-1 and V is TRBV6-1; D is unclear. CDR1 and CDR2 (germline): MNHNS, SASEGT. The V gene lost 8 bases and the J gene lost 1 base, with 5 bases spanning the gap. This CDR3 has 11 residues. The CDR3 DNA reads TGTGCCAGCGGTAGGAACACTGAAGCTTTCTTT. Amino acid sequence: CASGRNTEAFF.

V gene TRBV27 combines with J gene TRBJ1-1; D is unresolved. Germline V CDR1 and CDR2: MNHEY, SMNVEV (reference sequence). There are 13 residues in the CDR3. V was pared by 9 bases and J by 1 base, with 12 bases between. The CDR3 region is CASRAIGNTEAFF. The CDR3 nucleotides are TGTGCCAGTAGAGCAATTGGGAACACTGAAGCTTTCTTT.

This chain joins TRBV2 and TRBJ2-2, with 10 bases that match TRBD2. Germline trimming cut 4 bases from V and 4 bases from J; bases unmatched to any gene: 6. Germline CDR1 reads SNHLY; CDR2 reads FYNNEI. CDR3 length: 16 amino acids. The CDR3 coding sequence is TGTGCCAGCAGTGGTACTAGCGGGAAGGGCACCGGGGAGCTGTTTTTT. Amino acids: CASSGTSGKGTGELFF.

The rearrangement links TRBV13 to TRBJ1-1, with 11 bases matching TRBD1. This CDR3 is 16 amino acids long. Trimming cost V 2 bases and J 2 bases; bases outside gene matches: 4. Germline-derived CDR1 and CDR2 are PRHDT and FYEKMQ (reference sequence). The CDR3 spells CASSLRGQGDNTEAFF. In nucleotides, the CDR3 is TGTGCCAGCAGCTTACGGGGACAGGGGGATAACACTGAAGCTTTCTTT.

The chain links TRBV5-6 to TRBJ2-5; D ambiguous. The assigned J gene may be wrong: the sequence end matches TRBJ2-7 better. The germline gives CDR1 SGHDT, CDR2 YYEEEE. This CDR3 is 12 amino acids long. The CDR3 bases are TGTGCCAGCAGCTTTATAGGTCTCGAGCAGTACTTC. Translated, it gives CASSFIGLEQYF.

This clone has only a few counts. This chain links TRBV4-1 with TRBJ2-7, with 8 positions matching TRBD1. This CDR3 contains 15 residues. The V gene's germline CDR1 is MGHRA and CDR2 YSYEKL. Trimming cost V 5 bases and J 4 bases; bases outside gene matches: 10. DNA for the CDR3: TGCGCCAGCAGCTACCCCGGACAGGGAATATACGAGCAGTACTTC. Translating it yields CASSYPGQGIYEQYF.

The rearrangement uses TRBV5-8 and TRBJ1-2; D is unresolved. CDR3 length: 15 residues. Germline CDR1 SGHTS, CDR2 YDEGEE. Trimming removed 0 bases from V and 4 bases from J, with 13 bases in between. CDR3 nucleotide sequence: TGTGCCAGCAGCTTGGGGAGGACTTCGCTCTATGGCTACACCTTC. It translates to CASSLGRTSLYGYTF.

The chain has TRBV11-2 and TRBJ2-1, with D perhaps TRBD1 or TRBD2 (6 bases each). CDR3 length: 18 residues. CDR1 is SGHAT, CDR2 FQNNGV, per germline. Trimming removed 0 bases from V and 4 bases from J, with 19 bases in between. Here the CDR3 reads CASSLDPHERGRYNEQFF. CDR3 sequence (DNA): TGTGCCAGCAGCTTAGATCCGCATGAAAGGGGGAGGTACAATGAGCAGTTCTTC.

The gene calls are TRBV19 and TRBJ2-7; 7 bases map to TRBD1. This CDR3 region has 13 residues. The ends lost 3 bases at V and 5 bases at J; junction bases unmatched: 4. The germline gives CDR1 LNHDA, CDR2 SQIVND (reference sequence). The CDR3 loop reads CASSIGQEDEQYF. In nucleotides, the CDR3 is TGTGCCAGTAGTATCGGACAGGAAGACGAGCAGTACTTC.

The chain recombines TRBV2 with TRBJ1-2; D gene unclear. V lost 0 bases, J lost 4 bases, and 9 bases lay in between. Looked up from germline, CDR1 is SNHLY and CDR2 is FYNNEI. This CDR3 contains 14 residues. CDR3 residues: CASSEAGRIYGYTF. DNA for the CDR3: TGTGCCAGCAGTGAAGCTGGCAGGATCTATGGCTACACCTTC.

The rearrangement links TRBV28 to TRBJ1-4; 8 positions match TRBD1. Losses at the gene ends were 8 bases for V and 1 base for J; bases not matched to a gene: 9. This CDR3 is 16 amino acids long. Germline loops: CDR1 MDHEN, CDR2 SYDVKM. In DNA, the CDR3 is TGTGCCAGCCATATCAGGGGGCGGGAAACTAATGAAAAACTGTTTTTT. This codes for CASHIRGRETNEKLFF.

The chain links TRBV28 to TRBJ1-3; D unresolved. The CDR3 is 16 amino acids. V shed 0 bases and J shed 0 bases, with 9 bases lying between them. Looked up from germline, CDR1 is MDHEN and CDR2 is SYDVKM. CDR3 bases: TGTGCCAGCAGTTTATGGGGTCGGAACTCTGGAAACACCATATATTTT. Translating it yields CASSLWGRNSGNTIYF.

V gene TRBV7-2 combines with J gene TRBJ2-1, with TRBD2 as a possible D gene (7 bases). Between the trimmed V and J ends, which lost 6 bases and 3 bases, there was a span of 9 bases. In germline, CDR1 is SGHTA, CDR2 FQGNSA. The CDR3 is 13 residues long. The CDR3, as DNA: TGTGCCAGCAGGGGGGGGCTCTACAATGAGCAGTTCTTC. The encoded protein is CASRGGLYNEQFF.

The chain is built from TRBV15 and TRBJ2-7; D possibly corresponds to TRBD2 (6 bases). This CDR3 comprises 15 residues. Per germline, CDR1 LNHNV and CDR2 YYDKDF (reference sequence). Trimming took off 3 bases at V and 4 bases at J, with 16 bases between the two ends. The CDR3 sequence is CATSSGRDYVYEQYF. In DNA form, the CDR3 reads TGTGCCACCAGCAGTGGGCGGGATTATGTTTACGAGCAGTACTTC.

V and J are TRBV19 and TRBJ1-3; 8 positions agree with TRBD1. Germline V gene lookup returns CDR1 LNHDA and CDR2 SQIVND (reference sequence). The length of the CDR3 is 15 residues. Germline trimming cut 4 bases from V and 3 bases from J; bases unmatched to any gene: 5. This chain's CDR3 is CASSRQGSRGNTIYF. In nucleotides, the CDR3 is TGTGCCAGTAGTAGACAGGGGTCTCGTGGAAACACCATATATTTT. The full variable domain, rest sourced from reference TRBV19 and TRBJ1-3, is DGGITQSPKYLFRKEGQNVTLSCEQNLNHDAMYWYRQDPGQGLRLIYYSQIVNDFQKGDIAEGYSVSREKKESFPLTVTSAQKNPTAFYLCASSRQGSRGNTIYFGEGSWLTVV.

The V and J genes are TRBV7-9 and TRBJ2-3, with no clear D. The CDR3 extends over 13 amino acids. The germline CDR1 and CDR2 sequences are SEHNR and FQNEAQ (reference sequence). V was clipped by 6 bases and J by 2 bases, with 9 bases between them. The CDR3: CASRPLPTDTQYF. CDR3 DNA: TGTGCCAGCAGACCCCTACCCACAGATACGCAGTATTTT.

This chain joins TRBV5-1 and TRBJ2-3; 8 nucleotides agree with TRBD2. CDR1 and CDR2 from the germline V gene are SGHRS and YFSETQ. The length of the CDR3 is 18 residues. Trimming removed 4 bases from V and 0 bases from J; junction bases left unmatched: 13. The CDR3 loop reads CASSGGGILAASTDTQYF. The CDR3 region has the DNA TGCGCCAGCAGCGGCGGGGGGATACTAGCGGCTAGCACAGATACGCAGTATTTT.

V is TRBV4-3 and J is TRBJ1-1, with 7 bases lining up with TRBD1. Trimming cost V 1 base and J 0 bases; bases outside gene matches: 5. In germline, CDR1 is LGHNA, CDR2 YSLEER. The length of the CDR3 is 16 residues. DNA for the CDR3: TGCGCCAGCAGCCAAGGATACGGGACAGTGAACACTGAAGCTTTCTTT. Translated: CASSQGYGTVNTEAFF.

V and J are TRBV18 and TRBJ1-5, with 7 bases aligning to TRBD1. Unmatched junction bases numbered 13, after V lost 5 bases and J lost 0 bases. CDR3 length equals 18 residues. Per the germline V gene, CDR1 is KGHSH and CDR2 is LQKENI. The CDR3 here is CASSVTGDWGYSNQPQHF. The CDR3 bases are TGTGCCAGCTCAGTAACAGGGGACTGGGGATATAGCAATCAGCCCCAGCATTTT.

This sequence joins TRBV5-6 and TRBJ2-5; D is ambiguous. The CDR3 has 11 amino acids. Germline CDR1 and CDR2: SGHDT and YYEEEE. V was shortened by 1 base and J by 5 bases, with 3 bases between the two germline ends. The CDR3: CASSLSETQYF. CDR3 sequence (DNA): TGTGCCAGCAGCTTGTCCGAGACCCAGTACTTC.